The 19 T cell receptor beta chains below come from one sample, sequenced in a study of neurological immune-mediated disorders. TCRdb independently ran MiXCR on the 5' RACE reads; one entry per CDR3 protein. Of some 32,000 distinct CDR3 sequences detected, roughly 15% appear once; the ten largest clones hold 25% to 35%. Sequenced input: PBMCs. Every receptor here comes from a man in his sixties or seventies in good health.

This clonotype is labeled medium-sized (0.01 to 0.1%). The V call is TRBV9, the J call TRBJ1-5; D gene uncertain. Deletions cut 0 bases from V and 0 bases from J, with 7 bases between. Germline CDR1 SGDLS, CDR2 YYNGEE. The CDR3 extends over 15 amino acids. The CDR3 loop reads CASSVGSYSNQPQHF. DNA for the CDR3: TGTGCCAGCAGCGTAGGAAGTTATAGCAATCAGCCCCAGCATTTT. Using reference TRBV9 and TRBJ1-5 for the parts outside the CDR3, the full variable domain is DSGVTQTPKHLITATGQRVTLRCSPRSGDLSVYWYQQSLDQGLQFLIQYYNGEERAKGNILERFSAQQFPDLHSELNLSSLELGDSALYFCASSVGSYSNQPQHFGDGTRLSIL.

This clonotype was seen repeatedly, ten times or more. This chain links TRBV11-2 with TRBJ2-7; D is perhaps TRBD2 (5 bases). The CDR3 runs to 15 residues. CDR1 is SGHAT, CDR2 FQNNGV, per germline. V was shortened by 4 bases and J by 4 bases, with 17 bases between the two germline ends. Written as DNA, the CDR3 is TGTGCCAGCAGCTCGGACGGGAAGAAGTCTTACGAGCAGTACTTC. It encodes CASSSDGKKSYEQYF.

The sample holds one count of this clonotype. V usage is TRBV5-1 and J usage is TRBJ1-1; TRBD1 matches 9 bases. This CDR3 has 14 amino acids. Looked up from germline, CDR1 is SGHRS and CDR2 is YFSETQ. The CDR3 region has the DNA TGCGCAAGAAGCTTACAGACAGGGGGCACTGAAGCTTTCTTT. Protein: CARSLQTGGTEAFF.

Many counts were recorded for this clonotype. V usage is TRBV4-3 and J usage is TRBJ1-2; tentative D call: TRBD1 (5 bases). The CDR3 spans 14 residues. V lost 4 bases to trimming and J lost 7 bases, with 16 bases between them. Germline CDR1 LGHNA, CDR2 YSLEER. CDR3 sequence reads: CASSPGEGRGGYTF. CDR3 coding DNA: TGCGCCAGCAGCCCCGGTGAGGGAAGGGGTGGCTACACCTTC.

Many counts were recorded for this clonotype. The rearrangement links TRBV20-1 to TRBJ1-6; 8 nucleotides match TRBD1. This CDR3 contains 14 residues. Germline CDR1 reads DFQATT; CDR2 reads SNEGSKA (reference sequence). Unmatched junction bases numbered 5, after V lost 1 base and J lost 9 bases. The CDR3 loop reads CSARGTGNGSPLHF. In DNA, the CDR3 is TGCAGTGCTAGAGGGACAGGGAACGGTTCACCCCTCCACTTT.

This clonotype was counted ten times or more. This chain uses TRBV7-2 with TRBJ2-2, with D possibly matching TRBD2 (5 bases). V lost 1 base and J lost 2, with 8 bases in between. Per the germline V gene, CDR1 is SGHTA and CDR2 is FQGNSA. The CDR3 is 15 amino acids. CDR3 DNA: TGTGCCAGCAGCTTAGTCGGGGTTAACACCGGGGAGCTGTTTTTT. Protein sequence: CASSLVGVNTGELFF.

This clonotype was observed many times. This rearrangement joins TRBV27 to TRBJ1-1; tentative D call: TRBD1 (5 bases). Germline loops: CDR1 MNHEY, CDR2 SMNVEV (reference sequence). The CDR3 loop spans 16 amino acids. Trimming cost V 0 bases and J 0 bases, with 11 bases left between them. In DNA, the CDR3 is TGTGCCAGCAGTTTATCAAGTCAGGGCATGAACACTGAAGCTTTCTTT. Translating it yields CASSLSSQGMNTEAFF.

V is TRBV2 and J is TRBJ2-1; weak D call: TRBD1 (5 bases). V was shortened by 1 base and J by 8 bases, with 15 bases between the two germline ends. The CDR3 has 15 amino acids. The germline CDR1 and CDR2 sequences are SNHLY and FYNNEI. CDR3 coding DNA: TGTGCCAGCAGTGAAGGGGGCCAATTACGGCATGAGCAGTTCTTC. The encoded protein is CASSEGGQLRHEQFF.

This clonotype occurred many times. This chain connects TRBV12-3 or TRBV12-4 to TRBJ2-3; 7 bases fit TRBD1. The CDR3 length is 15 residues. Trimming removed 6 bases from V and 1 base from J; junction bases left unmatched: 7. The CDR3 DNA sequence: TGTGCCAGCAGGAGACCCACAGGGGGCACAGATACGCAGTATTTT. Amino acid sequence: CASRRPTGGTDTQYF.

A word on this clonotype: One end of the junction is discordant with germline, which a read error may explain. The chain joins TRBV6-5 to TRBJ2-3; TRBD2 matches at 10 bases. Germline V gene data show CDR1 as MNHEY and CDR2 as SVGAGI. This CDR3 contains 18 residues. In DNA form, the CDR3 reads TGTGCCAGCAGCCCACGCCCAACTAGCGGGGATTTCACAGATATGCAGTATTTT. Encoded protein: CASSPRPTSGDFTDMQYF.

Ten or more counts support this clonotype. The J gene is TRBJ2-1, the V gene TRBV5-1; the match to TRBD2 covers 8 bases. V shed 0 bases, J shed 10 bases, and the junction held 6 bases outside the gene matches. CDR3 size: 14 residues. Germline assignment: CDR1 SGHRS and CDR2 YFSETQ. The CDR3 is CASSLEGLAGEQFF. CDR3 sequence (DNA): TGCGCCAGCAGCTTGGAAGGACTAGCAGGCGAGCAGTTCTTC.

J is TRBJ2-1 and V is TRBV27; 7 bases are shared with TRBD1. From germline, CDR1 is MNHEY and CDR2 SMNVEV (reference sequence). This CDR3 comprises 16 residues. Losses at the gene ends were 9 bases for V and 4 bases for J; bases not matched to a gene: 15. The CDR3 DNA is TGTGCCAGTAGGACATATACCGGGACAGATTACAATGAGCAGTTCTTC. It encodes CASRTYTGTDYNEQFF.

This clonotype is medium-sized (0.01 to 0.1%) in the sample. The chain joins TRBV7-2 to TRBJ2-1, with D unresolved. Per germline, CDR1 SGHTA and CDR2 FQGNSA. V was trimmed by 0 bases and J by 9 bases, leaving 3 bases between them. This CDR3 contains 11 residues. The CDR3 nucleotides read TGTGCCAGCAGCTTAGCCCCTGAGCAGTTCTTC. Translating it yields CASSLAPEQFF.

The table lists this clonotype with many counts. The chain employs TRBV24-1 and TRBJ2-1, with 9 bases identical to TRBD2. Trimming removed 4 bases from V and 0 bases from J; junction bases left unmatched: 9. Per germline, CDR1 KGHDR and CDR2 SFDVKD. This CDR3 has 18 amino acids. CDR3 sequence reads: CATSDPWGSGGSYNEQFF. CDR3 DNA sequence: TGTGCCACCAGTGACCCCTGGGGTAGCGGGGGCTCCTACAATGAGCAGTTCTTC.

Many counts were recorded for this clonotype. The chain is built from TRBV5-6 and TRBJ1-2, with 8 positions matching TRBD1. This CDR3 contains 15 residues. Per germline, CDR1 SGHDT and CDR2 YYEEEE. V lost 0 bases and J lost 7; bases outside the gene matches: 8. Here the CDR3 reads CASSLGWQGASGYTF. CDR3 DNA sequence: TGTGCCAGCAGCTTGGGATGGCAGGGGGCGTCTGGCTACACCTTC.

This clonotype has ten or more counts. This chain joins TRBV2 and TRBJ2-3; TRBD2 agrees at 7 bases. Germline CDR1 and CDR2: SNHLY and FYNNEI. J lost 2 bases, V lost 5 bases, and 7 bases had no gene match. CDR3 size: 15 residues. The CDR3 sequence: CASSPRGLDTDTQYF. The CDR3 nucleotides are TGTGCCAGCAGTCCCCGCGGACTAGACACAGATACGCAGTATTTT.

This clonotype was seen repeatedly, ten times or more. The chain links TRBV29-1 to TRBJ2-5; D unclear. The germline CDR1 and CDR2 sequences are SQVTM and ANQGSEA. The CDR3 loop spans 14 amino acids. V lost 1 base to trimming and J lost 0 bases, with 9 bases between them. The CDR3 here is CSVEGAAYQETQYF. CDR3 DNA: TGCAGCGTTGAAGGGGCAGCGTACCAAGAGACCCAGTACTTC. Based on the CDR3 plus reference TRBV29-1 and TRBJ2-5, the full variable domain is SAVISQKPSRDICQRGTSLTIQCQVDSQVTMMFWYRQQPGQSLTLIATANQGSEATYESGFVIDKFPISRPNLTFSTLTVSNMSPEDSSIYLCSVEGAAYQETQYFGPGTRLLVL.

This clonotype has ten or more counts. J is TRBJ1-3 and V is TRBV9, with D possibly being TRBD1 (6 bases). Looked up from germline, CDR1 is SGDLS and CDR2 is YYNGEE. This CDR3 has 13 residues. Between the trimmed V and J ends, which lost 5 bases and 1 base, there was a span of 7 bases. CDR3 in DNA: TGTGCCAGCAGAGGACAGTCTGGAAACACCATATATTTT. This encodes CASRGQSGNTIYF. Complete variable domain (other parts from reference TRBV9 and TRBJ1-3): DSGVTQTPKHLITATGQRVTLRCSPRSGDLSVYWYQQSLDQGLQFLIQYYNGEERAKGNILERFSAQQFPDLHSELNLSSLELGDSALYFCASRGQSGNTIYFGEGSWLTVV.

V gene TRBV4-3 combines with J gene TRBJ1-6, with D tentatively TRBD1 (5 bases). This CDR3 contains 16 residues. Germline V CDR1 and CDR2: LGHNA, YSLEER. V gave up 0 bases and J gave up 3 bases, with 9 bases separating them. The CDR3: CASSQEPGLYNSPLHF. The CDR3 region has the DNA TGCGCCAGCAGCCAAGAGCCAGGGCTCTATAATTCACCCCTCCACTTT.